These 5 T cell receptor beta chains were sequenced from one sample in a study of cytomegalovirus exposure and HLA in healthy donors. The PCR ran on 60 Vbeta and 13 Jbeta primers. Libraries were prepared by immunoSEQ multiplex PCR; TCRdb keeps only in-frame clonotypes and omits some of them. The sample has 150,000 or so clones; 60% to 85% are singletons. The source material was PBMCs. The origin of the receptors is a woman aged 25 to 39 in good health and CMV-seronegative.

The V call is TRBV27, the J call TRBJ2-2, with 9 bases lining up with TRBD1. The CDR3 contains 15 residues. The V gene end was trimmed by 5 bases and the J gene end by 5 bases; junction bases not matched to a gene: 6. Per the germline V gene, CDR1 is MNHEY and CDR2 is SMNVEV (reference sequence). CDR3 region: CASSPGQGLTGELFF. CDR3 DNA sequence: TGTGCCAGCAGTCCGGGACAGGGTCTAACCGGGGAGCTGTTTTTT.

The CDR3, as DNA: TGTGCCAGCCGCGGGGGGCTGAACACCGGGGAGCTGTTTTTT. Residues: CASRGGLNTGELFF. The chain employs TRBV5-4 and TRBJ2-2; 8 bases map to TRBD2. The trim removed 7 bases at V and 1 base at J, leaving 3 bases unmatched. Germline V CDR1 and CDR2: SGHNT, YYREEE (reference sequence). This CDR3 spans 14 amino acids.

This chain uses TRBV6-5 with TRBJ2-2; 9 positions match TRBD1. With 8 bases clipped from V and 1 base from J, the junction kept 2 bases outside the gene matches. CDR3 length: 14 residues. CDR1 is MNHEY, CDR2 SVGAGI, per germline. The CDR3 loop is CASPDRGNTGELFF. DNA for the CDR3: TGTGCCAGCCCGGACAGGGGGAACACCGGGGAGCTGTTTTTT.

This clone was observed a few times. This chain joins TRBV27 and TRBJ1-1; D not resolved. Germline V gene sequence: CDR1 MNHEY, CDR2 SMNVEV (reference sequence). The CDR3 extends over 16 amino acids. Trimming cost V 5 bases and J 4 bases, with 20 bases left between them. The CDR3 sequence is CASSPPTGTAITEAFF. CDR3 DNA sequence: TGTGCCAGCAGTCCTCCTACGGGAACAGCGATCACTGAAGCTTTCTTT.

For the CDR3, the DNA is TGTGCCAGCAGTGACGGGACTAGTGAGCAGAATACGCAGTATTTT. Translated, it gives CASSDGTSEQNTQYF. The chain joins TRBV2 to TRBJ2-3, with 8 bases matching TRBD2. The germline V gene encodes CDR1 SNHLY and CDR2 FYNNEI. This CDR3 spans 15 amino acids. V lost 3 bases to trimming and J lost 7 bases; unmatched junction nucleotides: 9.